The 2 T cell receptor beta chains below all came from one sample that was sequenced in a study of OX40 agonist ivuxolimab in advanced cancers. TCRdb's table, derived via immunoSEQ multiplex PCR, lists solely in-frame clones and lacks some. The data hold about 27,000 clones, with approximately 78% observed a single time. Source: CD4+ or CD8+ T cells sorted from blood, taken in a trial of the OX40 agonist ivuxolimab. These TCRs come from an adult with an advanced solid tumor such as melanoma, head and neck, liver or kidney cancer.

The rearrangement links TRBV11-2 to TRBJ1-1; possibly TRBD1 for D (6 bases). Deletions cut 1 base from V and 1 base from J, with 7 bases between. Germline loops: CDR1 SGHAT, CDR2 FQNNGV. CDR3 length: 14 amino acids. CDR3 DNA sequence: TGTGCCAGCAGCTTAGGGGGGGCGAACACTGAAGCTTTCTTT. Amino acids: CASSLGGANTEAFF.

The chain links TRBV28 to TRBJ1-1, with D perhaps TRBD1 (6 bases). Trimming stripped 5 bases from V and 1 base from J, with 8 bases between. The CDR3 runs 13 residues. Per the germline V gene, CDR1 is MDHEN and CDR2 is SYDVKM. The CDR3 is CASSPQGNTEAFF. DNA for the CDR3: TGTGCCAGCAGTCCACAGGGGAACACTGAAGCTTTCTTT.